This record concerns one T cell receptor (beta chain) sequence. The target antigen is unknown. Other DNA sequences in the sample encode the same CDR3. The sample is drawn from a study of T cell responses to AZD1222 COVID-19 vaccine. The study's findings and limits: At study baseline, merely about 6 AZD1222 recipients were seropositive.

TCRdb's table, derived via immunoSEQ multiplex PCR, lists solely in-frame clones and lacks some. The sample has around 110,000 clones, around nine tenths seen once. Pooled in the analysis were second doses at about 4 or about 12 weeks. The V and J ends lost 1 base and 2 bases, in that order; junction bases with no gene match: 1. The CDR3 has 15 residues. Germline loops: CDR1 LGHDT, CDR2 YNNKEL (reference sequence). This chain joins TRBV3-1 (or the pseudogene TRBV3-2) and TRBJ1-2; 10 bases match TRBD1. The input for sequencing was peripheral blood, taken 28 days after the second AZD1222 dose. The clonotype comes from an adult who received the AZD1222 COVID-19 vaccine. As DNA, the CDR3 is TGTGCCAGCAGCCAAGGGACAGGGGGGAACTATGGCTACACCTTC. It translates to CASSQGTGGNYGYTF.